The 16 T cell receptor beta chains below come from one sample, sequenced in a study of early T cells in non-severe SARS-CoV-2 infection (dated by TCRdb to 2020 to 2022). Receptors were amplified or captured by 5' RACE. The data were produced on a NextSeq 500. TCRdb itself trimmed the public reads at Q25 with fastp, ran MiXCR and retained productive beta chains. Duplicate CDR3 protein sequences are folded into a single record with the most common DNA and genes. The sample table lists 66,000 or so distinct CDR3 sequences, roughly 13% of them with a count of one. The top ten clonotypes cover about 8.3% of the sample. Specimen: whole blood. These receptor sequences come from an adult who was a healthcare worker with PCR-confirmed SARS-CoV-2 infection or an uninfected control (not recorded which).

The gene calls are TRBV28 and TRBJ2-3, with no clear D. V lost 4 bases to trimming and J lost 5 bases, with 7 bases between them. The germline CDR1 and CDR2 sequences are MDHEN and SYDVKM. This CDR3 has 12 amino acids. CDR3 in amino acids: CASSSRLDTQYF. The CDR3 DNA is TGTGCCAGCAGTTCCCGACTAGATACGCAGTATTTT.

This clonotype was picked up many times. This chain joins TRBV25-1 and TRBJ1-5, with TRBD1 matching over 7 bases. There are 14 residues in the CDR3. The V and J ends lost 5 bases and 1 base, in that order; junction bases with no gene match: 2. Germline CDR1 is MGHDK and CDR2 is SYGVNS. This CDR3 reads CASSRGQSNQPQHF. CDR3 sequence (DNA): TGTGCCAGCAGTCGGGGACAGAGCAATCAGCCCCAGCATTTT. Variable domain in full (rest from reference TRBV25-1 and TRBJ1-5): EADIYQTPRYLVIGTGKKITLECSQTMGHDKMYWYQQDPGMELHLIHYSYGVNSTEKGDLSSESTVSRIRTEHFPLTLESARPSHTSQYLCASSRGQSNQPQHFGDGTRLSIL.

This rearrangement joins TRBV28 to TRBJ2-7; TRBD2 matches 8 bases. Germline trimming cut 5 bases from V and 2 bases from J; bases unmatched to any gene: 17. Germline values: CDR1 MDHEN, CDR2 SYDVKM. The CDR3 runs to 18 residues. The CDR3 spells CASSLPRGGGRSPYEQYF. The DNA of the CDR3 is TGTGCCAGCAGTCTCCCCCGGGGGGGCGGGAGGTCCCCCTACGAGCAGTACTTC. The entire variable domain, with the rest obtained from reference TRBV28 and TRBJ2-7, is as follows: DVKVTQSSRYLVKRTGEKVFLECVQDMDHENMFWYRQDPGLGLRLIYFSYDVKMKEKGDIPEGYSVSREKKERFSLILESASTNQTSMYLCASSLPRGGGRSPYEQYFGPGTRLTVT.

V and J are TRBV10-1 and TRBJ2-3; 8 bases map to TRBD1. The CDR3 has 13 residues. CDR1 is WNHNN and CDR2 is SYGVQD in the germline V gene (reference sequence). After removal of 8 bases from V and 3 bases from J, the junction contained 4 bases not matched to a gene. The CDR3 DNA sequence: TGCGCCAGCTCTACAGGGGGGACAGATACGCAGTATTTT. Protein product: CASSTGGTDTQYF.

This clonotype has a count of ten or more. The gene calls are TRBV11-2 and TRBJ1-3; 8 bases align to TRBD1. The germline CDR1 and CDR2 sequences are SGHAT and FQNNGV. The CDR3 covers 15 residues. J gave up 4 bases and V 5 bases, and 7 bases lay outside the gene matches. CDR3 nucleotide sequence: TGTGCCAGCAGCCACAGGGGGTTGTCCGGAAACACCATATATTTT. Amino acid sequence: CASSHRGLSGNTIYF.

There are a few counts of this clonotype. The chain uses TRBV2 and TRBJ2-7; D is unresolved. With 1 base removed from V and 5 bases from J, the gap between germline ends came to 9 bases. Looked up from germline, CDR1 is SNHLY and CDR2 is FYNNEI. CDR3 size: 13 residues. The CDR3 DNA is TGTGCCAGCAGTGAAGAAACTGTGCACGAGCAGTACTTC. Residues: CASSEETVHEQYF.

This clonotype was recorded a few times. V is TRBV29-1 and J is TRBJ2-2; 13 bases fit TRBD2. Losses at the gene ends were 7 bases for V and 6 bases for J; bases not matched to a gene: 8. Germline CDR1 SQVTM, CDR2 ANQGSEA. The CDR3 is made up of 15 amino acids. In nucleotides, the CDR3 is TGCAGCGCTGAGACTAGCGGGAGGATTGCCGGGGAGCTGTTTTTT. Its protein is CSAETSGRIAGELFF.

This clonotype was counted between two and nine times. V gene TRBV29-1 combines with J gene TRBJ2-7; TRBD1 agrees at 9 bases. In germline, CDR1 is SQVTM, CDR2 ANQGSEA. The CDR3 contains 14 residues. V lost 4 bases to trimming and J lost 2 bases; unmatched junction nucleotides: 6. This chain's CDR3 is CSVGDRVGPYEQYF. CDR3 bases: TGCAGCGTTGGGGACAGGGTGGGCCCCTACGAGCAGTACTTC.

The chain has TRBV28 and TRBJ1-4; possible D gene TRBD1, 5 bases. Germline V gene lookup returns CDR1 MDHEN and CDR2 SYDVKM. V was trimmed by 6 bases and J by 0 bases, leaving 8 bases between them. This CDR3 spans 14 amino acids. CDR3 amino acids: CASSETATNEKLFF. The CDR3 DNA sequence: TGTGCCAGCAGCGAGACAGCAACTAATGAAAAACTGTTTTTT.

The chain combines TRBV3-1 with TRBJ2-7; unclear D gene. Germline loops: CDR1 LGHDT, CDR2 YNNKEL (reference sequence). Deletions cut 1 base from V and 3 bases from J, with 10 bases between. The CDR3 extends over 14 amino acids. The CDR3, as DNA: TGTGCCAGCAGCCAAGTCTCAGGAGTCTACGAGCAGTACTTC. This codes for CASSQVSGVYEQYF.

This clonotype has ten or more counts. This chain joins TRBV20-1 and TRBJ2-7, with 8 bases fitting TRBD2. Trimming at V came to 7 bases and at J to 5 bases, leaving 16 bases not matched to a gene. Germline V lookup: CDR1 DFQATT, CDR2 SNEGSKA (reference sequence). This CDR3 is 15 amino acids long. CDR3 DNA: TGCAGTGTCCCACCCGGGGGGGCGGCCTTCCACGAGCAGTACTTC. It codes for CSVPPGGAAFHEQYF.

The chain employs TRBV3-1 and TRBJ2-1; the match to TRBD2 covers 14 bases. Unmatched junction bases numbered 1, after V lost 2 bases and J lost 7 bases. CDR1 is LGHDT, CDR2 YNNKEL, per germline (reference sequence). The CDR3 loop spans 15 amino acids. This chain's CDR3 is CASSQRTSGRNEQFF. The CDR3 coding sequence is TGTGCCAGCAGCCAACGGACTAGCGGGAGGAATGAGCAGTTCTTC.

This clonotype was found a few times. The CDR3 region is CASSLGGPGWPLHF. CDR3 DNA sequence: TGTGCCAGCAGTTTAGGGGGTCCCGGTTGGCCCCTCCACTTT. J is TRBJ1-6 and V is TRBV27, with D possibly being TRBD1 (5 bases). V was cut by 2 bases and J by 13 bases, with 15 bases left in between. The CDR3 loop spans 14 amino acids. CDR1 and CDR2 (germline): MNHEY, SMNVEV (reference sequence).

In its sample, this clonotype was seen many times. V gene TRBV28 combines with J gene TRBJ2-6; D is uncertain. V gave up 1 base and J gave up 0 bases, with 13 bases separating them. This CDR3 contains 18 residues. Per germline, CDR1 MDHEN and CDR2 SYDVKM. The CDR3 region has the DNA TGTGCCAGCAGTTTATCAGATTTGCGACTCTCTGGGGCCAACGTCCTGACTTTC. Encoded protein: CASSLSDLRLSGANVLTF.

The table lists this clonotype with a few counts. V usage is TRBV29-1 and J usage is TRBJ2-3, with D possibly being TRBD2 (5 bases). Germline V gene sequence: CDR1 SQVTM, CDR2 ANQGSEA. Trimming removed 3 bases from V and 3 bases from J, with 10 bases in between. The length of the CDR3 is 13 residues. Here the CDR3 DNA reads TGCAGCGTTGACCGGGGTGGGACAGATACGCAGTATTTT. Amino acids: CSVDRGGTDTQYF.

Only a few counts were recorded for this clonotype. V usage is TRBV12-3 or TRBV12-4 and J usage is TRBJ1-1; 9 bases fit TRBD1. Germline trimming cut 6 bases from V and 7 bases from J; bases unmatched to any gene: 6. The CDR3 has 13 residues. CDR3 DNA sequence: TGTGCCAGCAGGAAGGGACAGGGATTTGAAGCTTTCTTT. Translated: CASRKGQGFEAFF.